This T cell receptor beta chain emerged from a study of blood T cell repertoires in COVID-19. Background on the study: COVID-19 samples collected from the United States, Italy and Spain covered acute and convalescent phases. T cells, B-cell-depleted T cells, or PBMCs supplied cDNA or gDNA.

Only a few counts were recorded for this clone. In the original analysis: Using reference gene primer amplification, nucleated cell counts were estimated. Clones were sequenced by immunoSEQ multiplex PCR, and TCRdb holds only the in-frame ones, with some missing. Clone size and the V and J calls come from that table; the DNA yielded D and trimming. The data contain about 260,000 clones, 75% to 90% of them singletons. CDR1 and CDR2 from the germline V gene are LNHDA and SQIVND (reference sequence). The length of the CDR3 is 15 residues. V lost 1 base, J lost 0 bases, and 7 bases lay in between. The TCR comes from a woman aged 40 to 50 who had recovered from COVID-19. Sequencing input: peripheral blood. The rearrangement joins TRBV19 to TRBJ1-5; no definite D call. The CDR3 reads CASSIAFGSNQPQHF. The CDR3 nucleotides read TGTGCCAGTAGTATAGCCTTCGGTAGCAATCAGCCCCAGCATTTT. Based on the CDR3 plus reference TRBV19 and TRBJ1-5, the full variable domain is DGGITQSPKYLFRKEGQNVTLSCEQNLNHDAMYWYRQDPGQGLRLIYYSQIVNDFQKGDIAEGYSVSREKKESFPLTVTSAQKNPTAFYLCASSIAFGSNQPQHFGDGTRLSIL.